These 7 T cell receptor beta chains originate from one sample sequenced in a study of T cell responses to AZD1222 COVID-19 vaccine. Method: immunoSEQ multiplex PCR; TCRdb's copy keeps in-frame clones and lacks some. The sample contains tens of thousands of clones, 75% to 85% of which appear only once. The sequenced sample was peripheral blood, obtained on day 0 of AZD1222 vaccination. Receptors originate from an adult in good health.

The chain employs TRBV9 and TRBJ2-3; 10 positions match TRBD2. Germline lookup yields CDR1 SGDLS and CDR2 YYNGEE. The CDR3 extends over 15 amino acids. J gave up 4 bases and V 3 bases, and 5 bases lay outside the gene matches. The CDR3 sequence: CASSASGGAPDTQYF. The CDR3 bases are TGTGCCAGCAGCGCAAGCGGGGGGGCACCAGATACGCAGTATTTT.

The CDR3: CASSPTGELFF. CDR3 nucleotide sequence: TGTGCCAGCAGTCCTACCGGGGAGCTGTTTTTT. The V and J genes are TRBV7-9 and TRBJ2-2; D ambiguous. The ends were cut back, 6 bases at V and 5 bases at J, with 4 bases in the middle. Germline loops: CDR1 SEHNR, CDR2 FQNEAQ (reference sequence). The CDR3 runs to 11 residues.

CDR3 protein: CASSSARTAMNTEAFF. CDR3 in DNA: TGTGCCAGCAGTTCCGCCCGGACAGCCATGAACACTGAAGCTTTCTTT. The V call is TRBV6-5, the J call TRBJ1-1; D might be TRBD1 (6 bases). The V end was cut by 4 bases, the J end by 0 bases, with 15 bases between. CDR1 and CDR2 (germline): MNHEY, SVGAGI. CDR3 size: 16 residues.

The J gene is TRBJ1-1, the V gene TRBV28, with D unresolved. This CDR3 is built from 15 residues. The ends were cut back, 6 bases at V and 0 bases at J, with 14 bases in the middle. The germline CDR1 and CDR2 sequences are MDHEN and SYDVKM. The CDR3 DNA follows: TGTGCCAGCAGCCTGGAGACGGTGATGAACACTGAAGCTTTCTTT. Protein: CASSLETVMNTEAFF.

This chain joins TRBV19 and TRBJ2-1, with D perhaps TRBD1 (6 bases). Germline CDR1 LNHDA, CDR2 SQIVND (reference sequence). This CDR3 contains 14 residues. Between the trimmed V and J ends, which lost 7 bases and 7 bases, there was a span of 17 bases. Written as DNA, the CDR3 is TGTGCCAGTAACGGCAGGGGAGTTCCGAATGAGCAGTTCTTC. It codes for CASNGRGVPNEQFF.

The CDR3 nucleotides read TGCGCCAGCAGCCAAGATAGTGGAGGGTTAAATCAGCCCCAGCATTTT. This encodes CASSQDSGGLNQPQHF. The rearrangement links TRBV4-3 to TRBJ1-5; D gene ambiguous. The CDR3 has 16 amino acids. The V and J ends lost 0 bases and 4 bases respectively, with 13 bases between them. Germline V lookup: CDR1 LGHNA, CDR2 YSLEER.

CDR3 residues: CASSYTVGSSYNEQFF. CDR3 bases: TGTGCCAGCAGTTACACGGTGGGGAGCTCCTACAATGAGCAGTTCTTC. The V and J genes are TRBV6-2 or TRBV6-3 and TRBJ2-1; D perhaps matches TRBD2 (5 bases). V was shortened by 2 bases and J by 0 bases, with 11 bases between the two germline ends. Germline assignment: CDR1 MNHEY and CDR2 SVGEGT. This CDR3 comprises 16 residues.